The entry below describes one T cell receptor (beta chain). The sample originates from a study of blood T cell repertoires in COVID-19. Background on the study: The United States, Italy and Spain supplied acute and convalescent COVID-19 samples. Sample material is recorded as cDNA or gDNA derived from T cells, B-cell-depleted T cells, or PBMCs.

Those who participated ranged in age from about 18 to 89 years and resided in 20 to 25 US areas. Assignment of participants to cohorts was predicated upon participant-reported clinical history. The CDR3 sequence is 14 residues long. Germline values: CDR1 SGHVS, CDR2 FNYEAQ. Between the trimmed V and J ends, which lost 1 base and 5 bases, there was a span of 11 bases. Sequencing was performed with immunoSEQ multiplex PCR; in TCRdb, only in-frame clones are kept and a portion is missing. The table includes over 250,000 clones, over 75% detected once. The receptor's source is a woman in her twenties or thirties who had recovered from COVID-19. The sample comprised PBMCs or T cells enriched from blood (not recorded which). This sequence joins TRBV7-6 and TRBJ2-5; TRBD1 might be the D (6 bases). This chain's CDR3 is CASSLGWGRETQYF. The CDR3 DNA is TGTGCCAGCAGCTTAGGTTGGGGGCGGGAGACCCAGTACTTC.